This T cell receptor beta chain appears in the sequencing data of a study of CD8+ T cells in alopecia areata. After isolation, RNA underwent reverse transcription to generate cDNA as the sequencing template. The table came from immunoSEQ multiplex PCR; TCRdb's copy has only in-frame clones and leaves some out. The data contain around 100,000 clones, more than 35% of them singletons. The authors sorted CD4+ and CD8+ T cells from PBMCs. Looked up from germline, CDR1 is SNHLY and CDR2 is FYNNEI. The CDR3 runs to 15 residues. The ends were cut back, 6 bases at V and 4 bases at J, with 17 bases in the middle.

The TCR sequence derives from a human donor with alopecia areata. The chain has TRBV2 and TRBJ2-3; D is possibly TRBD2 (6 bases). Material: CD4+ T cells sorted from blood. CDR3 nucleotide sequence: TGTGCCAGCAGCGATACTAGCAGGAGGTCAGATACGCAGTATTTT. This codes for CASSDTSRRSDTQYF.